These T cell receptor beta chains were read from a single sample in a study of response to subunit inactivated influenza vaccine. TCRdb processed the RT-PCR reads anew with MiXCR; each CDR3 protein has one entry. This sample carries over 800,000 distinct CDR3 sequences, approximately 21% of them seen once, and the ten largest clones take about 9.4%. Sequenced here: PBMCs from blood, sampled more than 4 days after vaccination. Every receptor here comes from a man between 45 and 60 years old who received an inactivated influenza vaccine. Both conserved end residues are part of each CDR3. A D gene is named only where the DNA matches it firmly. Size values are once, few and many counts, or a class for expanded clones, and some rows have none.

CDR3: CASSTGQGGNTGELFF
DNA: TGTGCCAGCTCAACCGGACAGGGAGGGAACACCGGGGAGCTGTTTTTT
size: -
V: TRBV18
J: TRBJ2-2
D: TRBD1

CDR3: CASSYTAGGPYNEQFF
DNA: TGTGCCAGCAGTTACACAGCAGGGGGGCCTTACAATGAGCAGTTCTTC
size: -
V: TRBV6-5
J: TRBJ2-1
D: -

CDR3: CSVEPTVAQQETQYF
DNA: TGCAGCGTTGAGCCTACAGTCGCCCAGCAAGAGACCCAGTACTTC
size: -
V: TRBV29-1
J: TRBJ2-5
D: -

CDR3: CASSRPSGGTDTQYF
DNA: TGTGCCAGCAGTCGACCTAGCGGGGGCACAGATACGCAGTATTTT
size: few
V: TRBV12-3/TRBV12-4
J: TRBJ2-3
D: TRBD2

CDR3: CSARSSGAVTGELFF
DNA: TGCAGTGCTAGGTCATCCGGGGCGGTCACCGGGGAGCTGTTTTTT
size: few
V: TRBV20-1
J: TRBJ2-2
D: -

CDR3: CASSGTGSRVEEKLFF
DNA: TGTGCCAGCAGCGGGACAGGGTCGCGGGTCGAAGAAAAACTGTTTTTT
size: -
V: TRBV5-6
J: TRBJ1-4
D: TRBD1

CDR3: CASSLVTPDIQYF
DNA: TGTGCCAGCAGCTTAGTAACACCGGACATTCAGTACTTC
size: -
V: TRBV7-2
J: TRBJ2-4
D: -

CDR3: CAWGLEGQGTQYF
DNA: TGTGCCTGGGGACTCGAGGGGCAGGGAACGCAGTATTTT
size: few
V: TRBV30
J: TRBJ2-3
D: -

CDR3: CASSGQGTGANVLTF
DNA: TGTGCCAGCAGCGGACAGGGAACTGGGGCCAACGTCCTGACTTTC
size: many
V: TRBV5-5
J: TRBJ2-6
D: TRBD1

CDR3: CASSELAGGLGEQFF
DNA: TGTGCCAGCAGCGAGTTAGCGGGGGGACTCGGCGAGCAGTTCTTC
size: few
V: TRBV7-3
J: TRBJ2-1
D: TRBD2

CDR3: CASSLGEAAFTFF
DNA: TGTGCCAGCAGCTTAGGGGAGGCGGCATTTACGTTCTTC
size: few
V: TRBV7-2
J: TRBJ2-1
D: -

CDR3: CAGESYNEQFF
DNA: TGTGCCGGGGAATCCTACAATGAGCAGTTCTTC
size: -
V: TRBV30
J: TRBJ2-1
D: -

CDR3: CATTGTRPGNEQFF
DNA: TGTGCCACCACCGGGACTAGGCCCGGCAATGAGCAGTTCTTC
size: many
V: TRBV6-2/TRBV6-3
J: TRBJ2-1
D: TRBD2

CDR3: CASSVLGTPPYEQYF
DNA: TGTGCCAGCAGTGTCCTGGGGACCCCACCCTACGAGCAGTACTTC
size: -
V: TRBV27
J: TRBJ2-7
D: -

CDR3: CASSLGVLQGETQYF
DNA: TGTGCCAGCAGCTTAGGGGTACTTCAGGGGGAGACCCAGTACTTC
size: many
V: TRBV7-8
J: TRBJ2-5
D: -

CDR3: CASRIGDINTGELFF
DNA: TGTGCCAGCAGGATCGGAGACATTAACACCGGGGAGCTGTTTTTT
size: -
V: TRBV6-1
J: TRBJ2-2
D: -

CDR3: CSASLRSSTDTQYF
DNA: TGCAGTGCTAGCCTTAGAAGCTCCACAGATACGCAGTATTTT
size: -
V: TRBV20-1
J: TRBJ2-3
D: -

CDR3: CASSAGPGNIQYF
DNA: TGTGCCAGCAGTGCGGGTCCTGGGAACATTCAGTACTTC
size: -
V: TRBV12-3/TRBV12-4
J: TRBJ2-4
D: -

CDR3: CASSPRGTGDEKLFF
DNA: TGTGCCAGCAGTCCGCGAGGGACAGGGGATGAAAAACTGTTTTTT
size: -
V: TRBV7-2
J: TRBJ1-4
D: TRBD1

CDR3: CSAYSGLAKNIQYF
DNA: TGCAGTGCTTATTCTGGGCTAGCCAAAAACATTCAGTACTTC
size: -
V: TRBV20-1
J: TRBJ2-4
D: -

CDR3: CASSLGDRNYGYTF
DNA: TGCGCCAGCAGCTTGGGGGACAGAAACTATGGCTACACCTTC
size: many
V: TRBV5-1
J: TRBJ1-2
D: TRBD1

CDR3: CATSRERWTGSGANVLTF
DNA: TGTGCCACCAGCAGAGAGAGGTGGACCGGCTCTGGGGCCAACGTCCTGACTTTC
size: -
V: TRBV15
J: TRBJ2-6
D: -

CDR3: CASSLGRRTPTDTQYF
DNA: TGCGCCAGCAGCTTAGGGCGACGGACACCCACAGATACGCAGTATTTT
size: -
V: TRBV5-1
J: TRBJ2-3
D: -

CDR3: CSVEGTGQPYEQYF
DNA: TGCAGCGTTGAAGGTACGGGACAACCCTACGAGCAGTACTTC
size: -
V: TRBV29-1
J: TRBJ2-7
D: -

CDR3: CASSGEWEAFF
DNA: TGCGCCAGCAGCGGGGAGTGGGAAGCTTTCTTT
size: -
V: TRBV5-1
J: TRBJ1-1
D: -

CDR3: CASSHSGVPYEQYF
DNA: TGTGCCAGCAGTCACTCAGGGGTACCCTACGAGCAGTACTTC
size: few
V: TRBV12-3/TRBV12-4
J: TRBJ2-7
D: -

CDR3: CASSQDGGEETQYF
DNA: TGCGCCAGCAGCCAAGATGGCGGGGAAGAGACCCAGTACTTC
size: once
V: TRBV4-3
J: TRBJ2-5
D: -

CDR3: CASSYGTGGRYEQYF
DNA: TGTGCCAGCAGTTACGGGACAGGGGGCCGTTACGAGCAGTACTTC
size: few
V: TRBV12-3/TRBV12-4
J: TRBJ2-7
D: TRBD1

CDR3: CASSPDRGGYNSPLHF
DNA: TGTGCCAGCAGCCCGGACAGGGGGGGCTATAATTCACCCCTCCACTTT
size: few
V: TRBV12-3/TRBV12-4
J: TRBJ1-6
D: TRBD1

CDR3: CASSRDGQEGYEQYF
DNA: TGCGCCAGCAGCCGAGATGGACAGGAAGGCTACGAGCAGTACTTC
size: -
V: TRBV5-1
J: TRBJ2-7
D: TRBD1

CDR3: CASSPNRVVSDGYTF
DNA: TGTGCCAGCAGTCCCAACAGGGTGGTGTCGGATGGCTACACCTTC
size: few
V: TRBV6-1
J: TRBJ1-2
D: -

CDR3: CATSDRTNRQGAYNEQFF
DNA: TGTGCCACCAGTGATCGTACTAACCGGCAGGGGGCCTACAATGAGCAGTTCTTC
size: few
V: TRBV24-1
J: TRBJ2-1
D: TRBD1

CDR3: CASSPGQSLAKNIQYF
DNA: TGTGCCAGCAGTCCCGGACAGAGTTTAGCCAAAAACATTCAGTACTTC
size: many
V: TRBV12-3/TRBV12-4
J: TRBJ2-4
D: -

CDR3: CASSIPGQGNYEQYF
DNA: TGTGCCAGCAGTATTCCGGGACAGGGGAACTACGAGCAGTACTTC
size: -
V: TRBV7-7
J: TRBJ2-7
D: TRBD1

CDR3: CASSQIPGTVNTEAFF
DNA: TGCGCCAGCAGCCAAATCCCCGGGACAGTGAACACTGAAGCTTTCTTT
size: -
V: TRBV4-3
J: TRBJ1-1
D: TRBD1

CDR3: CASWEGARGYTF
DNA: TGTGCCAGCTGGGAGGGGGCGCGTGGCTACACCTTC
size: many
V: TRBV12-3/TRBV12-4
J: TRBJ1-2
D: TRBD1

CDR3: CAISDPRGGVFNEQFF
DNA: TGTGCCATCAGTGACCCTAGGGGGGGCGTCTTCAATGAGCAGTTCTTC
size: -
V: TRBV10-3
J: TRBJ2-1
D: -

CDR3: CASSLRIPNYGYTF
DNA: TGTGCCAGCAGCTTAAGAATTCCTAACTATGGCTACACCTTC
size: -
V: TRBV7-2
J: TRBJ1-2
D: -

CDR3: CASSTRPPGSAGTGELFF
DNA: TGTGCCAGCAGCACCCGACCACCGGGATCCGCGGGAACCGGGGAGCTGTTTTTT
size: once
V: TRBV3-1
J: TRBJ2-2
D: -

CDR3: CASSVGRENQPQHF
DNA: TGTGCCAGCAGCGTGGGGCGCGAAAATCAGCCCCAGCATTTT
size: -
V: TRBV2
J: TRBJ1-5
D: -

CDR3: CASSGLAYNEQFF
DNA: TGTGCCAGCAGCGGCCTAGCGTACAATGAGCAGTTCTTC
size: -
V: TRBV6-1
J: TRBJ2-1
D: -

CDR3: CASSFGTGKGKLFF
DNA: TGTGCCAGCAGTTTCGGGACAGGGAAGGGGAAACTGTTTTTT
size: many
V: TRBV12-3/TRBV12-4
J: TRBJ1-4
D: TRBD1

CDR3: CASSAGLAESETQYF
DNA: TGCGCCAGCAGTGCGGGACTAGCGGAGTCGGAGACCCAGTACTTC
size: -
V: TRBV5-1
J: TRBJ2-5
D: TRBD2

CDR3: CASSYRPRETQYF
DNA: TGTGCCAGCAGTTACCGCCCGAGGGAGACCCAGTACTTC
size: -
V: TRBV6-5
J: TRBJ2-5
D: -

CDR3: CASSENRAWNQPQHF
DNA: TGTGCCAGCAGTGAAAACAGGGCGTGGAATCAGCCCCAGCATTTT
size: -
V: TRBV6-1
J: TRBJ1-5
D: -

CDR3: CASSQGATLDTQYF
DNA: TGCGCCAGCAGCCAAGGGGCCACCTTGGATACGCAGTATTTT
size: few
V: TRBV4-1
J: TRBJ2-3
D: -

CDR3: CASSMGGTPYNEQFF
DNA: TGTGCCAGCAGCATGGGGGGCACACCCTACAATGAGCAGTTCTTC
size: many
V: TRBV12-3/TRBV12-4
J: TRBJ2-1
D: -

CDR3: CASSYSRTDSSYNEQFF
DNA: TGTGCCAGCAGTTACTCGCGTACGGACAGCTCCTACAATGAGCAGTTCTTC
size: -
V: TRBV6-2/TRBV6-3
J: TRBJ2-1
D: -

CDR3: CSALFRGARKSKETQYF
DNA: TGCAGTGCCTTGTTTCGGGGGGCGCGCAAAAGTAAAGAGACCCAGTACTTC
size: many
V: TRBV20-1
J: TRBJ2-5
D: -

CDR3: CASSRVSGRGNEQFF
DNA: TGTGCCAGCAGTCGAGTTAGCGGGAGAGGCAATGAGCAGTTCTTC
size: -
V: TRBV3-1
J: TRBJ2-1
D: TRBD2

CDR3: CASRVTQNTGELFF
DNA: TGTGCCAGCAGAGTGACTCAAAACACCGGGGAGCTGTTTTTT
size: -
V: TRBV27
J: TRBJ2-2
D: -

CDR3: CSARDNHTPRETQYF
DNA: TGCAGTGCTAGAGATAATCACACCCCTCGGGAGACCCAGTACTTC
size: few
V: TRBV20-1
J: TRBJ2-5
D: -

CDR3: CASSQEGSLNTEAFF
DNA: TGCGCCAGCAGCCAAGAGGGTTCCCTGAACACTGAAGCTTTCTTT
size: few
V: TRBV4-3
J: TRBJ1-1
D: -

CDR3: CASSQPTGLAFF
DNA: TGTGCCAGCAGCCAACCCACGGGTTTGGCTTTCTTT
size: -
V: TRBV3-1
J: TRBJ1-1
D: -

CDR3: CASSWTGYQETQYF
DNA: TGTGCCAGCAGCTGGACAGGGTACCAAGAGACCCAGTACTTC
size: few
V: TRBV7-8
J: TRBJ2-5
D: TRBD1

CDR3: CAIRIAGQETQYF
DNA: TGTGCCATCAGAATAGCGGGACAAGAGACCCAGTACTTC
size: few
V: TRBV10-3
J: TRBJ2-5
D: TRBD2

CDR3: CSARMASKETQYF
DNA: TGCAGTGCTAGAATGGCATCTAAAGAGACCCAGTACTTC
size: -
V: TRBV20-1
J: TRBJ2-5
D: -

CDR3: CASSQAEVQPQHF
DNA: TGTGCCAGCAGCCAAGCTGAAGTGCAGCCCCAGCATTTT
size: few
V: TRBV3-1
J: TRBJ1-5
D: -

CDR3: CASSILGQANTGELFF
DNA: TGCGCCAGCAGCATCTTAGGACAGGCTAACACCGGGGAGCTGTTTTTT
size: few
V: TRBV5-1
J: TRBJ2-2
D: TRBD1